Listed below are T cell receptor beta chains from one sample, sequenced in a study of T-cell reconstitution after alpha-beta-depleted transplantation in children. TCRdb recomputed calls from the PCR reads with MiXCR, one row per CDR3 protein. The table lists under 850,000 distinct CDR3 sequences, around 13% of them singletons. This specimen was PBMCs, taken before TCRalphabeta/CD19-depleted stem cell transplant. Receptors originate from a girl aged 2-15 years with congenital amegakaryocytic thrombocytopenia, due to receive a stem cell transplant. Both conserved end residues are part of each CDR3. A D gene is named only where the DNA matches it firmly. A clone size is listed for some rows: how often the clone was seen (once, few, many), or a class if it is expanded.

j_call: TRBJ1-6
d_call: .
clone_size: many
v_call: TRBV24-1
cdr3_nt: TGTGCCTCGATCTTATTTCAGCCCGATAATTCACCCCTCCACTTT
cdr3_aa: CASILFQPDNSPLHF

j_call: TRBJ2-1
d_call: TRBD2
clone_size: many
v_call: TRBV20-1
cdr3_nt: TGCAGTGCCAAGGGACTAGCGGGGAAGAGCTCCTACAATGAGCAGTTCTTC
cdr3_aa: CSAKGLAGKSSYNEQFF

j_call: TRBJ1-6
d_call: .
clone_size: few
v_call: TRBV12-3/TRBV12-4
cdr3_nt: TGTGCCAGCAGTTTTCAGGGACATTATTCACCCCTCCACTTT
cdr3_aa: CASSFQGHYSPLHF

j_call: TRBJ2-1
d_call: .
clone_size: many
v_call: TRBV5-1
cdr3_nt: TGCGCCAGCAGCACCTGGACAGCAGACAATGAGCAGTTCTTC
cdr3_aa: CASSTWTADNEQFF

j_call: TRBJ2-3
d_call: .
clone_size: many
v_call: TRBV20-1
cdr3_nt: TGCAGTGCTAGACCAGCGGTCCAACGAACTCGAGGCCCCACAGATACGCAGTATTTT
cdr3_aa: CSARPAVQRTRGPTDTQYF

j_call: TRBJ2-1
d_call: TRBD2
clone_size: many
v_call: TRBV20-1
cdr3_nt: TGCAGTGCTAGAGATTTAGCGGGAGTTGGTAATGAGCAGTTCTTC
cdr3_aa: CSARDLAGVGNEQFF

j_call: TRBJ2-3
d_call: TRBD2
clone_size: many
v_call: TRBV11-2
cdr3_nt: TGTGCCAGCAGCTTAGATACAAGACTTAGCGGGCTCACAGATACGCAGTATTTT
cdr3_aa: CASSLDTRLSGLTDTQYF

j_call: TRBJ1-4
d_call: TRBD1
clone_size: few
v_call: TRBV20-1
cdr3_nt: TGCAGTGCTAACTCCAGACAGGGCGAAAAACTGTTTTTT
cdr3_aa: CSANSRQGEKLFF

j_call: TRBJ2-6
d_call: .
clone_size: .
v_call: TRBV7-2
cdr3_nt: TGTGCCAGCAGCCTAGGAAGTGTCTGGCTGGGGGCCAACGTCCTGACTTTC
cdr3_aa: CASSLGSVWLGANVLTF

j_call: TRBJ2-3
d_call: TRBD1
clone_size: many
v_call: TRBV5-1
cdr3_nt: TGCGCCAGCAGCTTGGACAGGGGGCCTCCAGATACGCAGTATTTT
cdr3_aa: CASSLDRGPPDTQYF

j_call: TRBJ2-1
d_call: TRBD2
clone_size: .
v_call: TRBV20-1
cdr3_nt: TGCAGTGCTAGCGTTCCGAGGAGCGGGAGCTCCTACAATGAGCAGTTCTTC
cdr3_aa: CSASVPRSGSSYNEQFF

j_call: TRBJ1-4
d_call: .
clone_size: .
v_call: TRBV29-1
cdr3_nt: TGCAGCGTCAACGGGGGGCGACATGAAAAACTGTTTTTT
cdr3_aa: CSVNGGRHEKLFF

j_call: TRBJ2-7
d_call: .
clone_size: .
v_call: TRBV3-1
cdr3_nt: TGTGCCTGCAGCTCCCCCGCCAACGAGCAGTACTTC
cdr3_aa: CACSSPANEQYF

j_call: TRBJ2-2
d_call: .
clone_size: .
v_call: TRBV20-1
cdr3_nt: TGCAGTGCGCGAGAGACAAGCCCCGGGGAGCTGTTTTTT
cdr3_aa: CSARETSPGELFF

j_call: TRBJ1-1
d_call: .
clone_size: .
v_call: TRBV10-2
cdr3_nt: TGCGCCAGCAGTGTAATTCCGGGTGATCCTGAAGCTTTCTTT
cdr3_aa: CASSVIPGDPEAFF

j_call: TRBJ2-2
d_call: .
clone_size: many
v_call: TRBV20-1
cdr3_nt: TGCAGTGCTCCCCCTACGGAGAACACCGGGGAGCTGTTTTTT
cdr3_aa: CSAPPTENTGELFF

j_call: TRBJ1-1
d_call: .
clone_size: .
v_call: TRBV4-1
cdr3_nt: TGCGCCAGCAGCCAAGTCCGGCAAGAAGCTTTCTTT
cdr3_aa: CASSQVRQEAFF

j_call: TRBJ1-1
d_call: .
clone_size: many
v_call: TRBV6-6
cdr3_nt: TGTGCCACCCACCTTGGCGTCACTGAAGCTTTCTTT
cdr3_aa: CATHLGVTEAFF

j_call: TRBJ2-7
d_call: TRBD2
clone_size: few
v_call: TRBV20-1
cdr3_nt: TGCAGTGCTAGAGGACCGGGACTAGTGGGGGACGAGCAGTACTTC
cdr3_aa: CSARGPGLVGDEQYF

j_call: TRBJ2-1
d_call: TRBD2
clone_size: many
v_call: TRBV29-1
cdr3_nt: TGCAGCGTTGAAGGGGCCGGGACTACCAATTTCAATGAGCAGTTCTTC
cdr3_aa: CSVEGAGTTNFNEQFF

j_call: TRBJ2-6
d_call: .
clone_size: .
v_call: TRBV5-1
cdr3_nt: TGCGCCAGCAGCTTGGATGGGATCGGGGCCAACGTCCTGACTTTC
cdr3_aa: CASSLDGIGANVLTF

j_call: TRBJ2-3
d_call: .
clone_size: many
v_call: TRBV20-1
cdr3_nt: TGCAGTGCTAGACCTCTAGGGACCAGCACAGATACGCAGTATTTT
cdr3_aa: CSARPLGTSTDTQYF

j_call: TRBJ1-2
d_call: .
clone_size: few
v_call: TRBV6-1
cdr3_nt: TGTGCCAGCAGTGACGGGCATGACTATGGCTACACCTTC
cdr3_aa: CASSDGHDYGYTF

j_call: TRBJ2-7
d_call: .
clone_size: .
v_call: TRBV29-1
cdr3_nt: TGCAGCGTTGTCCCCGGGACAATCACCTACGAGCAGTACTTC
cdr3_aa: CSVVPGTITYEQYF

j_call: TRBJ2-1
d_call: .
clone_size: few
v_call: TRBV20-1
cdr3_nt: TGCAGTGCTAGCCTAGGCCAGTTCTTC
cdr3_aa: CSASLGQFF

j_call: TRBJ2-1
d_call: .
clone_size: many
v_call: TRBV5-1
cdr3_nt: TGCGCCAGCAGCTCCCAAGGGGCGGGGAATGAGCAGTTCTTC
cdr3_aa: CASSSQGAGNEQFF

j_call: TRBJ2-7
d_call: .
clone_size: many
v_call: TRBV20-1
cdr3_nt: TGCAGTGCTAGAGAAAGCGGACTCTCCTACGAGCAGTACTTC
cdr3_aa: CSARESGLSYEQYF

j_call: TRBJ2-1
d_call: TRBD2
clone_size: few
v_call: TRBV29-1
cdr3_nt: TGCAGCGTTAGCGGGAGCCCCCATCTCTCCTACAATGAGCAGTTCTTC
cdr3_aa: CSVSGSPHLSYNEQFF

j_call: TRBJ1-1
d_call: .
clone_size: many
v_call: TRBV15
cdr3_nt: TGTGCCACCAGCAGAGATCAAGATGTAGGTCTTTCCCGGGCTTTCTTT
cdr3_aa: CATSRDQDVGLSRAFF

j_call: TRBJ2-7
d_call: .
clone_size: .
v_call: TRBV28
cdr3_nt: TGTGCCAGCAGTTTAAACGAGGAGCAGTACTTC
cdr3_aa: CASSLNEEQYF

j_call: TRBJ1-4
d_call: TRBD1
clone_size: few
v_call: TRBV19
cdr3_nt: TGTGCCAGTAGCTTTAAACAGGGGAACGTCGGTGAAAAACTGTTTTTT
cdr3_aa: CASSFKQGNVGEKLFF

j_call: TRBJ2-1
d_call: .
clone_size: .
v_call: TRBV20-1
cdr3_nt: TGCAGTGCTACCGAGTCGCTGGGGGGTGAGCAGTTCTTC
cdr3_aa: CSATESLGGEQFF

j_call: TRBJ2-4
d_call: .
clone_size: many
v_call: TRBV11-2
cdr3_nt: TGTGCCAGCAGCTTGGAGGTCGGGAGTTTTGACATTCAGTACTTC
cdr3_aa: CASSLEVGSFDIQYF

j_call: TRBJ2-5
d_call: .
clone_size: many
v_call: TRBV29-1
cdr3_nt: TGCAGCGCAGGAGAGAGCAACACGGAGACCCAGTACTTC
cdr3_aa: CSAGESNTETQYF

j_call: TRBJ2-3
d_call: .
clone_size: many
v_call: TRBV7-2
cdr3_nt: TGTGCCAGCAGCTCCCTACCGGGGGGCACAGATACGCAGTATTTT
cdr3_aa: CASSSLPGGTDTQYF

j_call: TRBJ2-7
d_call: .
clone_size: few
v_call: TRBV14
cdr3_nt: TGTGCCAGCAGCCAATCGGGACGCGAGCAGTACTTC
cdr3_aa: CASSQSGREQYF

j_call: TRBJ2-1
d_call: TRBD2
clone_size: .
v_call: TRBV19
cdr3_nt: TGTGCCAGTAGTATTTTAGCGGGAGCGTTTCAAGTTTACAATGAGCAGTTCTTC
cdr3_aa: CASSILAGAFQVYNEQFF

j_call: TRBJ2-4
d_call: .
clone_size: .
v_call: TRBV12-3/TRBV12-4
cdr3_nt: TGTGCCAGCAGTAAAACTGTGGACAGCAATCAGTACTTC
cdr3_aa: CASSKTVDSNQYF

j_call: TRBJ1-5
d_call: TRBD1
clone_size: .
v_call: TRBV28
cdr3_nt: TGTGCCAGCAGGGAACAGGGGCCGCGCAATCAGCCCCAGCATTTT
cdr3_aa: CASREQGPRNQPQHF

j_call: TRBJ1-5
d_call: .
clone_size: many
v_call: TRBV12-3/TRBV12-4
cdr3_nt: TGTGCCAGCAGTTTAACAGGAGATCAGCCCCAGCATTTT
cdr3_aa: CASSLTGDQPQHF

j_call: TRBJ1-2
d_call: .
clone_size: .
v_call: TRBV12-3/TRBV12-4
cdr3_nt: TGTGCCAGTGCCCCGGGGGCGGGCAACTATGGCTACACCTTC
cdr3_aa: CASAPGAGNYGYTF

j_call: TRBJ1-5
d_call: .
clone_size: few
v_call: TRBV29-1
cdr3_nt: TGCAGCGTTGGTTTGGGGCGGAATCAGCCCCAGCATTTT
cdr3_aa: CSVGLGRNQPQHF

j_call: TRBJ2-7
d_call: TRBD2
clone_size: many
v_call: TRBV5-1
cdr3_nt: TGCGCCAGCAGCTTGGTGGGTAGCGGGAGGAACGAGCAGTACTTC
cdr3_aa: CASSLVGSGRNEQYF

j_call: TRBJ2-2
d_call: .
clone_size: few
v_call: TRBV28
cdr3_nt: TGTGCCAGCCGAGGGACGGCAGTCATCGGGGAGCTGTTTTTT
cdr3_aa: CASRGTAVIGELFF

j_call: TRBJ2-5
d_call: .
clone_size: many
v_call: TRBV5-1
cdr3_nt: TGCGCCAGCAGCTTGAGCGGGTACCTGGGGACCCAGTACTTC
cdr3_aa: CASSLSGYLGTQYF

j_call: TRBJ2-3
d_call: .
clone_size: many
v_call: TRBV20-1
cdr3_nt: TGCAGTGCCCGGAGGGATACGCAGTATTTT
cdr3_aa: CSARRDTQYF

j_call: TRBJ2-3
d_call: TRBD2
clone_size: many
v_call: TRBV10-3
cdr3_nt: TGTGCCATCAGTGAGTCAAGAGCTAGCGGAGGCACAGATACGCAGTATTTT
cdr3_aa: CAISESRASGGTDTQYF

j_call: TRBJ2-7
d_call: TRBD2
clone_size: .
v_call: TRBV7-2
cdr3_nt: TGTGCCAGCAGACGTCAGCGGGGGTTAGGAGAGCAGTACTTC
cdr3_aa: CASRRQRGLGEQYF

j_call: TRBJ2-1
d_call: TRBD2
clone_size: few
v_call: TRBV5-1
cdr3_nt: TGCGCCAGCAGCTTGGTCGGAGCGGGAGTCAACAATGAGCAGTTCTTC
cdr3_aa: CASSLVGAGVNNEQFF

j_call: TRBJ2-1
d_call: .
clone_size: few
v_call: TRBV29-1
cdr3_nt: TGCAGCGTTGCCCCCATGGGCGGGGAGCAGTTCTTC
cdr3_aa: CSVAPMGGEQFF